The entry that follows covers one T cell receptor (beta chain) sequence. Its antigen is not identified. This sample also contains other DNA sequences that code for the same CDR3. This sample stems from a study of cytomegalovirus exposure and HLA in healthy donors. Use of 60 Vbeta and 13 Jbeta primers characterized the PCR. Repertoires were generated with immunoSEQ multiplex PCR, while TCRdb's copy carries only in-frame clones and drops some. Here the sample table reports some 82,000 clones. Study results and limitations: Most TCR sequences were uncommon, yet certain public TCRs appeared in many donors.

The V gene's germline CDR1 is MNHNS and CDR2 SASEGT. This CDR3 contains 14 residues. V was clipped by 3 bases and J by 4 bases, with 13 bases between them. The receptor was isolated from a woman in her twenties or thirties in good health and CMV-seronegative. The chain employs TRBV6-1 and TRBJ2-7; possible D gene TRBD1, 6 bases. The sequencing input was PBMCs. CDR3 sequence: CASSEGWGRYEQYF. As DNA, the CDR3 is TGTGCCAGCAGTGAGGGCTGGGGGCGGTACGAGCAGTACTTC.